This T cell receptor beta chain was retrieved from a study of technical replicates of blood from a few donors. Some clones are missing from TCRdb's copy, which holds only in-frame ones; the method was immunoSEQ multiplex PCR. The sample carries 75,000 to 90,000 clones, around 90% recorded once. The CDR3 loop spans 15 amino acids. Germline V lookup: CDR1 SGHRS, CDR2 YFSETQ. With V trimmed by 2 bases and J by 4 bases, 4 bases remained unmatched. The gene calls are TRBV5-1 and TRBJ2-1; 9 positions agree with TRBD2. The sample taken for sequencing was T cells isolated from PBMCs. This sequence originates from a human donor in good health. The CDR3 here is CASSLLAGGYNEQFF. CDR3 coding DNA: TGCGCCAGCAGCTTACTAGCGGGCGGTTACAATGAGCAGTTCTTC.